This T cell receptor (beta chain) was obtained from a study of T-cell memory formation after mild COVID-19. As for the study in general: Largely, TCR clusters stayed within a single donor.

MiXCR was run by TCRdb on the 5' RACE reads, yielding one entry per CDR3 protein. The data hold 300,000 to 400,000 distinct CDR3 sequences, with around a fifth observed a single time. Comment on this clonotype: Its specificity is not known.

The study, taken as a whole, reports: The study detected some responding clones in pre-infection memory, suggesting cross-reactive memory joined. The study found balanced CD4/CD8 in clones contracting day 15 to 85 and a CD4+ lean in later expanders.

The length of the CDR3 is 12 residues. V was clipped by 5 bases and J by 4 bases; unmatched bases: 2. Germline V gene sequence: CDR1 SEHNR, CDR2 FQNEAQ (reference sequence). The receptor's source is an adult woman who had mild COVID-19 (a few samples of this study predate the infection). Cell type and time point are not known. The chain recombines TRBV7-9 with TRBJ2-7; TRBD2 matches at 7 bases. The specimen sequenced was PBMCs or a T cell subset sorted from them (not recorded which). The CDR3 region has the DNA TGTGCCAGCAGCCGGGACTATTACGAGCAGTACTTC. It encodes CASSRDYYEQYF.